Following are 13 T cell receptor beta chains from one sample sequenced in a study of neurological immune-mediated disorders. MiXCR, run by TCRdb on the 5' RACE reads, gives a single entry per CDR3 protein. The sample contains some 26,000 distinct CDR3 sequences, about 3.5% of which appear only once. The specimen was PBMCs. The receptors here all came from a woman aged 25 to 39 with multiple sclerosis.

Many counts were recorded for this clonotype. V and J are TRBV20-1 and TRBJ2-4; the D is unclear. The germline V gene has CDR1 DFQATT and CDR2 SNEGSKA (reference sequence). This CDR3 is built from 14 residues. V shed 0 bases and J shed 0 bases, with 6 bases lying between them. CDR3 protein: CSARESIAKNIQYF. Written as DNA, the CDR3 is TGCAGTGCTAGAGAGTCCATAGCCAAAAACATTCAGTACTTC.

This clonotype has only a few counts. The V gene is TRBV18, the J gene TRBJ2-7; the D gene could be TRBD1 or TRBD2 (5 bases each). Per the germline V gene, CDR1 is KGHSH and CDR2 is LQKENI. With 6 bases removed from V and 1 base from J, the gap between germline ends came to 19 bases. The CDR3 has 16 residues. The CDR3, as DNA: TGTGCCAGCTCTCGCTCCCCCGGGACGGGGTCCTACGAGCAGTACTTC. Protein sequence: CASSRSPGTGSYEQYF.

This clonotype appeared many times. The gene calls are TRBV20-1 and TRBJ2-1; D gene unclear. The CDR3 totals 13 residues. Between the trimmed V and J ends, which lost 4 bases and 5 bases, there was a span of 12 bases. Germline-derived CDR1 and CDR2 are DFQATT and SNEGSKA (reference sequence). CDR3 nucleotide sequence: TGCAGTGCTACCAGGACGGCAAACAATGAGCAGTTCTTC. Protein product: CSATRTANNEQFF.

This clonotype was seen many times. The J gene is TRBJ2-5, the V gene TRBV11-2; D remains ambiguous. The CDR3 sequence is 12 residues long. Germline loops: CDR1 SGHAT, CDR2 FQNNGV. Trimming removed 5 bases from V and 3 bases from J, with 7 bases in between. The CDR3 coding sequence is TGTGCCAGCAGCCGTTTCGAAGAGACCCAGTACTTC. Translation: CASSRFEETQYF.

This clonotype was observed a handful of times. A much larger clone is a single base away; this may be a read error. This rearrangement joins TRBV5-1 to TRBJ2-3; D perhaps matches TRBD2 (5 bases). Trimming removed 7 bases at V and 5 bases at J, with 17 bases between. Germline V lookup: CDR1 SGHRS, CDR2 YFSETQ. This CDR3 is built from 14 residues. CDR3 amino acids: CASRPGTYEDTQYF. For the CDR3, the DNA is TGCGCCAGCCGTCCGGGAACATACGAAGATACGCAGTATTTT.

This clonotype rates as medium-sized. The chain joins TRBV5-1 to TRBJ2-5; 12 bases map to TRBD2. The CDR3 is made up of 17 amino acids. In germline, CDR1 is SGHRS, CDR2 YFSETQ. Trimming removed 0 bases from V and 4 bases from J; junction bases left unmatched: 7. The CDR3 coding sequence is TGCGCCAGCAGCTTGGCGCTAGCGGGGGGGCCGCTAGAGACCCAGTACTTC. The encoded protein is CASSLALAGGPLETQYF.

This clonotype has just a few counts. A single base separates this from a much larger clone, so it may be a read error. The CDR3 DNA follows: TGCGCCAGCAGGGCGTCCCCGCTAAAGGGTGGCTATGGCTACACCTTC. As protein: CASRASPLKGGYGYTF. V is TRBV5-1 and J is TRBJ1-2, with D hard to call. Germline V gene lookup returns CDR1 SGHRS and CDR2 YFSETQ. Trimming stripped 5 bases from V and 4 bases from J, with 21 bases between. This CDR3 region has 16 residues.

This clonotype was counted many times. The chain employs TRBV6-6 and TRBJ1-6; weak D call: TRBD1 (5 bases). Trimming left V 2 bases short and J 3 bases short, with 8 bases between. The CDR3 extends over 15 amino acids. The germline CDR1 and CDR2 sequences are MNHNY and SVGAGI (reference sequence). For the CDR3, the DNA is TGTGCCAGCAGTTACGACGGGGGCTATAATTCACCCCTCCACTTT. As protein: CASSYDGGYNSPLHF.

This clonotype was seen a handful of times. A much larger clone sits a single nucleotide away, making a read error possible. CDR3 in DNA: TGTGCCAGCAGCTTCACAGGGGCCACTGAAGCTTTCTTT. Protein product: CASSFTGATEAFF. The chain employs TRBV7-2 and TRBJ1-1; 7 positions match TRBD1. The CDR3 is made up of 13 amino acids. Trimming took 3 bases from V and 4 from J; bases not matched to a gene: 2. Germline V gene sequence: CDR1 SGHTA, CDR2 FQGNSA. The whole variable domain, filled in from reference TRBV7-2 and TRBJ1-1, reads GAGVSQSPSNKVTEKGKDVELRCDPISGHTALYWYRQSLGQGLEFLIYFQGNSAPDKSGLPSDRFSAERTGGSVSTLTIQRTQQEDSAVYLCASSFTGATEAFFGQGTRLTVV.

This clonotype was detected ten times or more. The chain couples TRBV5-1 to TRBJ2-7; the D gene is possibly TRBD2 (5 bases). Germline V gene data show CDR1 as SGHRS and CDR2 as YFSETQ. V lost 0 bases and J lost 2, with 9 bases in between. The CDR3 has 14 residues. The DNA of the CDR3 is TGCGCCAGCAGCTTGGGGACGAGGGCCTACGAGCAGTACTTC. This gives the protein CASSLGTRAYEQYF.

This clonotype was observed at least ten times. V usage is TRBV3-1 and J usage is TRBJ2-7; D is unclear. The V and J ends lost 0 bases and 0 bases respectively, with 9 bases between them. Germline CDR1 LGHDT, CDR2 YNNKEL (reference sequence). This CDR3 is built from 15 residues. The CDR3 loop is CASSQDPRPSYEQYF. As DNA, the CDR3 is TGTGCCAGCAGCCAAGATCCGCGACCCTCCTACGAGCAGTACTTC.

This clonotype was found many times. V usage is TRBV4-3 and J usage is TRBJ2-7; 9 bases map to TRBD1. Germline V gene sequence: CDR1 LGHNA, CDR2 YSLEER. The CDR3 covers 15 residues. V was pared by 5 bases and J by 3 bases, with 8 bases of the junction left unmatched. CDR3 nucleotides: TGCGCCAGCAGCACCGGGACAGGGACGATCTACGAGCAGTACTTC. It specifies CASSTGTGTIYEQYF.

This clonotype occurred many times. This sequence joins TRBV20-1 and TRBJ2-3; D possibly corresponds to TRBD2 (5 bases). Germline V gene data show CDR1 as DFQATT and CDR2 as SNEGSKA (reference sequence). CDR3 length: 13 amino acids. Trimming cost V 3 bases and J 4 bases, with 11 bases left between them. CDR3 sequence reads: CSARREWADTQYF. The CDR3 nucleotides are TGCAGTGCTAGGAGGGAGTGGGCAGATACGCAGTATTTT.